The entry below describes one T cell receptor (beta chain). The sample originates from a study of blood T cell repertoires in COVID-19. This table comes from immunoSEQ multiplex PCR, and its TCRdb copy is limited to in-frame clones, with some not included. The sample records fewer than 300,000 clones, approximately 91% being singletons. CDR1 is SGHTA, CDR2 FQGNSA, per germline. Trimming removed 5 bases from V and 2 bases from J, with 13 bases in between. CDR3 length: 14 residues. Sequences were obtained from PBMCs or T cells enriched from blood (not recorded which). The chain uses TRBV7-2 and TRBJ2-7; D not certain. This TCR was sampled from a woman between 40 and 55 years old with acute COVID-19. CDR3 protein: CASSATVQAYEQYF. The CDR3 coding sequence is TGTGCCAGCAGCGCAACGGTCCAGGCCTACGAGCAGTACTTC.